This entry is about one T cell receptor (beta chain). This sample was taken from a study of shared clonotypes between healthy human individuals. Germline assignment: CDR1 SQVTM and CDR2 ANQGSEA. Trimming shortened V by 0 bases and J by 9 bases, and 15 bases separated the two germline ends. The CDR3 extends over 14 amino acids. This table comes from immunoSEQ multiplex PCR, and its TCRdb copy is limited to in-frame clones, with some not included. The sample has millions of clones, 85% to 95% seen once. Terminally differentiated effector memory CD45RA+ cells were excluded from the naive CD8 cells, which were CD45RO-negative and positively selected for CCR7.

The TCR was taken from a man younger than 30 in good health. This chain connects TRBV29-1 to TRBJ2-1, with D perhaps TRBD2 (6 bases). Sequences were obtained from naive CD8+ T cells sorted from blood. As DNA, the CDR3 is TGCAGCGTTGAAGATTTCGCTAGCGATCCTGAGCAGTTCTTC. This gives the protein CSVEDFASDPEQFF.